Included here is one TCR beta chain sequence, with context. Antigen unknown. Produced via immunoSEQ multiplex PCR; TCRdb's table is partial and in-frame only. The sample has about 21,000 clones; 75% to 90% are singletons. These data originate in a study of T cells in localized non-small cell lung cancer. General study results and limits: Those with higher blood T cell density had longer overall survival. Sequencing covered just one tumor region, so heterogeneity cannot be ruled out. Uninvolved adjacent lung, not tumor, had the highest T cell clonality. There were a median roughly 60 of the top 100 tumor clones appearing in adjacent lung.

The germline V and J ends were trimmed by 6 bases and 2 bases, with 14 bases remaining between them. This CDR3 has 15 residues. The germline gives CDR1 SNHLY, CDR2 FYNNEI. The TCR was taken from a man aged 40 to 70 with stage II squamous cell lung carcinoma. V usage is TRBV2 and J usage is TRBJ1-5; unclear D gene. Sequenced here: PBMCs, sampled before any cancer treatment. This CDR3 reads CASRSDGGGNQPQHF. Here the CDR3 DNA reads TGTGCCAGCAGGTCGGACGGCGGGGGCAATCAGCCCCAGCATTTT.